Following are 27 T cell receptor beta chains from one sample sequenced in a study of blood T cell repertoires in COVID-19. Method: immunoSEQ multiplex PCR; TCRdb's copy keeps in-frame clones and lacks some. The sample shows more than 200,000 clones, roughly 90% of them seen only once. Sequenced sample: peripheral blood. The source of these receptors is an older woman with acute or convalescent COVID-19.

The chain uses TRBV5-1 and TRBJ2-3, with 9 bases that match TRBD2. The CDR3 extends over 20 amino acids. The junction had 21 bases not matched to a gene; V was cut back by 5 bases and J by 2 bases. Germline values: CDR1 SGHRS, CDR2 YFSETQ. The DNA for the CDR3 is TGCGCCAGCAGTTTTTACCGTCCCTCCTCGCGGGGGGGTTTCACAGATACGCAGTATTTT. Translated, it gives CASSFYRPSSRGGFTDTQYF.

V usage is TRBV27 and J usage is TRBJ2-1; 9 nucleotides align to TRBD2. V gave up 2 bases and J gave up 0 bases; unmatched junction bases: 8. CDR1 and CDR2 (germline): MNHEY, SMNVEV (reference sequence). The CDR3 sequence is 18 residues long. The chain's CDR3 is CASSLLTSGRSSYNEQFF. CDR3 DNA: TGTGCCAGCAGTTTACTAACTAGCGGGCGGAGCTCCTACAATGAGCAGTTCTTC.

The chain uses TRBV5-5 and TRBJ1-3; D not resolved. V lost 1 base, J lost 0 bases, and 20 bases lay in between. The CDR3 contains 19 residues. Germline CDR1 reads SGHKS; CDR2 reads YYEKEE (reference sequence). The CDR3 DNA reads TGTGCCAGCAGCTTGCGCGGGGTGGACTTTCCCGACTCTGGAAACACCATATATTTT. Protein product: CASSLRGVDFPDSGNTIYF.

The CDR3 nucleotides are TGTGCCAGCAGCGTAGGAGCGGGAGGTGAGACCCAGTACTTC. Residues: CASSVGAGGETQYF. This rearrangement joins TRBV9 to TRBJ2-5, with 9 bases fitting TRBD2. Germline V gene lookup returns CDR1 SGDLS and CDR2 YYNGEE. The CDR3 runs 14 residues. Trimming took 0 bases from V and 5 from J; bases not matched to a gene: 2.

This chain links TRBV6-5 with TRBJ2-2; D is possibly TRBD1 (5 bases). Germline CDR1 reads MNHEY; CDR2 reads SVGAGI. V was cut by 4 bases and J by 8 bases, with 11 bases left in between. The CDR3 contains 13 residues. CDR3 in amino acids: CASSSRGRGELFF. In nucleotides, the CDR3 is TGTGCCAGCAGTTCTAGGGGTAGAGGGGAGCTGTTTTTT.

The rearrangement joins TRBV21-1 to TRBJ1-2. TRBV21-1 is termed a pseudogene. This CDR3 is built from 19 residues. The CDR3 sequence: CASSLKAGVRQEVPYGYTF. The CDR3 coding sequence is TGTGCCAGCAGCCTTAAGGCGGGGGTCAGGCAGGAGGTGCCCTATGGCTACACCTTC.

For the CDR3, the DNA is TGTGCCAGCAGCGTATATTCCGGGGAGCTGTTTTTT. It codes for CASSVYSGELFF. This chain joins TRBV9 and TRBJ2-2; unclear D gene. This CDR3 has 12 amino acids. Trimming cost V 1 base and J 6 bases, with 4 bases left between them. From germline, CDR1 is SGDLS and CDR2 YYNGEE.

The chain couples TRBV27 to TRBJ1-2; 11 bases match TRBD1. The CDR3 sequence is 16 residues long. V was clipped by 5 bases and J by 4 bases; unmatched bases: 9. CDR1 MNHEY and CDR2 SMNVEV come from the germline V gene (reference sequence). The CDR3 nucleotides are TGTGCCAGCAGTGGACCGGGACAGGGGGGCACCTATGGCTACACCTTC. This gives the protein CASSGPGQGGTYGYTF.

The chain employs TRBV19 and TRBJ1-1; D remains ambiguous. In germline, CDR1 is LNHDA, CDR2 SQIVND (reference sequence). The CDR3 consists of 13 residues. Trimming shortened V by 6 bases and J by 0 bases, and 8 bases separated the two germline ends. The CDR3 DNA reads TGTGCCAGTAGATCAACAGTGAACACTGAAGCTTTCTTT. This encodes CASRSTVNTEAFF.

V and J are TRBV5-6 and TRBJ2-7, with D tentatively TRBD2 (6 bases). Per germline, CDR1 SGHDT and CDR2 YYEEEE. The CDR3 spans 15 residues. The germline V and J ends were trimmed by 1 base and 0 bases, with 11 bases remaining between them. CDR3 residues: CASSLLGTLSYEQYF. The CDR3 bases are TGTGCCAGCAGCTTGCTAGGGACTCTCTCCTACGAGCAGTACTTC.

This chain connects TRBV28 to TRBJ2-7; TRBD2 agrees at 13 bases. The germline CDR1 and CDR2 sequences are MDHEN and SYDVKM. This CDR3 is built from 17 residues. The V segment lost 10 bases and the J segment 3 bases; nucleotides outside the gene matches: 15. The CDR3 region has the DNA TGTGCCATTACAGGGGGGACTAGCGGGGATAGGAGCTACGAGCAGTACTTC. Translated, it gives CAITGGTSGDRSYEQYF.

The gene calls are TRBV14 and TRBJ2-1, with D possibly matching TRBD1 (5 bases). The CDR3 is made up of 15 amino acids. From germline, CDR1 is SGHDN and CDR2 FVKESK. Trimming pared 1 base from V and 3 bases from J, leaving 10 bases between. CDR3 nucleotide sequence: TGTGCCAGCAGCCAAGCCCGACAGAACTACAATGAGCAGTTCTTC. Residues: CASSQARQNYNEQFF.

The chain couples TRBV9 to TRBJ2-1, with unresolved D. This CDR3 region has 14 residues. Looked up from germline, CDR1 is SGDLS and CDR2 is YYNGEE. V was trimmed by 3 bases and J by 4 bases, leaving 11 bases between them. CDR3 in DNA: TGTGCCAGCAGCGCCAGTCCCTCTTACAATGAGCAGTTCTTC. Translated, it gives CASSASPSYNEQFF.

This chain uses TRBV18 with TRBJ2-3; 7 bases map to TRBD2. V was clipped by 2 bases and J by 0 bases; unmatched bases: 5. Germline lookup yields CDR1 KGHSH and CDR2 LQKENI. The CDR3 is 16 amino acids. The CDR3 region has the DNA TGTGCCAGCTCACCATTGCCTAGCGGAAGCACAGATACGCAGTATTTT. The encoded protein is CASSPLPSGSTDTQYF.

This sequence joins TRBV5-1 and TRBJ2-1; TRBD2 agrees at 10 bases. Unmatched junction bases numbered 6, after V lost 0 bases and J lost 3 bases. The CDR3 contains 17 residues. Germline CDR1 reads SGHRS; CDR2 reads YFSETQ. Here the CDR3 reads CASSLANLAGDYNEQFF. The CDR3 DNA reads as TGCGCCAGCAGCTTGGCCAATCTAGCGGGAGACTACAATGAGCAGTTCTTC.

The chain uses TRBV5-1 and TRBJ2-2; no firm D call. The CDR3 has 16 amino acids. The ends were cut back, 0 bases at V and 3 bases at J, with 12 bases in the middle. From germline, CDR1 is SGHRS and CDR2 YFSETQ. The CDR3 coding sequence is TGCGCCAGCAGCTTGGCCCCTCGATCGGACACCGGGGAGCTGTTTTTT. Protein sequence: CASSLAPRSDTGELFF.

V usage is TRBV7-9 and J usage is TRBJ2-7; 10 bases align to TRBD1. Looked up from germline, CDR1 is SEHNR and CDR2 is FQNEAQ (reference sequence). This CDR3 contains 17 residues. V shed 6 bases, J shed 2 bases, and the junction held 13 bases outside the gene matches. CDR3 sequence reads: CASRGGTGEQGTYEQYF. CDR3 in DNA: TGTGCCAGCAGAGGCGGGACAGGGGAACAAGGAACCTACGAGCAGTACTTC.

This chain connects TRBV29-1 to TRBJ1-2; D is perhaps TRBD1 (5 bases). The CDR3 totals 13 residues. Germline CDR1 and CDR2: SQVTM and ANQGSEA. V lost 4 bases, J lost 6 bases, and 15 bases lay in between. CDR3 sequence: CSVGQRQMDGYTF. The CDR3, as DNA: TGCAGCGTTGGGCAGAGACAGATGGATGGCTACACCTTC.

The V call is TRBV18, the J call TRBJ1-1; 10 bases are a match to TRBD1. The CDR3 has 15 residues. The ends lost 4 bases at V and 4 bases at J; junction bases unmatched: 6. Germline assignment: CDR1 KGHSH and CDR2 LQKENI. For the CDR3, the DNA is TGTGCCAGCTCACTCGAGACAGGGGGCTTCACTGAAGCTTTCTTT. Its protein is CASSLETGGFTEAFF.

Here the CDR3 DNA reads TGTGCCAGCAGGGGCCCGACAGGCAACATTCAGTACTTC. Translated: CASRGPTGNIQYF. V and J are TRBV12-3 or TRBV12-4 and TRBJ2-4, with TRBD1 as a possible D gene (6 bases). With 6 bases removed from V and 7 bases from J, the gap between germline ends came to 13 bases. CDR3 length: 13 amino acids.

This chain joins TRBV2 and TRBJ2-1; 9 positions match TRBD1. CDR3 size: 15 residues. The J segment lost 4 bases and the V segment lost 6 bases, leaving 7 bases of the junction unmatched. The germline V gene encodes CDR1 SNHLY and CDR2 FYNNEI. CDR3 amino acids: CASRSGTGTYNEQFF. The CDR3 bases are TGTGCCAGCAGATCCGGGACAGGGACTTACAATGAGCAGTTCTTC. The whole variable domain, filled in from reference TRBV2 and TRBJ2-1, reads EPEVTQTPSHQVTQMGQEVILRCVPISNHLYFYWYRQILGQKVEFLVSFYNNEISEKSEIFDDQFSVERPDGSNFTLKIRSTKLEDSAMYFCASRSGTGTYNEQFFGPGTRLTVL.

The chain recombines TRBV7-9 with TRBJ1-4, with unresolved D. The CDR3 spans 15 residues. Germline values: CDR1 SEHNR, CDR2 FQNEAQ (reference sequence). V lost 3 bases and J lost 2, with 10 bases in between. The CDR3, as DNA: TGTGCCAGCAGCTTGCGGGGAGTGACTAATGAAAAACTGTTTTTT. Its translation is CASSLRGVTNEKLFF.

This rearrangement joins TRBV10-3 to TRBJ2-5, with D perhaps matching TRBD1 (6 bases). V was cut by 8 bases and J by 2 bases, with 15 bases left in between. The germline CDR1 and CDR2 sequences are ENHRY and SYGVKD. The CDR3 contains 14 residues. CDR3 sequence: CAIGRRQEQETQYF. Written as DNA, the CDR3 is TGTGCCATCGGTCGGAGACAGGAGCAAGAGACCCAGTACTTC.

The V and J genes are TRBV12-3 or TRBV12-4 and TRBJ1-4; D remains unclear. CDR3 length equals 13 residues. V was clipped by 3 bases and J by 5 bases, with 7 bases between them. The CDR3 loop reads CASSFPPNEKLFF. In nucleotides, the CDR3 is TGTGCCAGCAGTTTTCCCCCGAATGAAAAACTGTTTTTT.

The chain is built from TRBV28 and TRBJ1-1; D uncertain. The V gene's germline CDR1 is MDHEN and CDR2 SYDVKM. Deletions cut 4 bases from V and 1 base from J, with 10 bases between. The CDR3 runs 14 residues. The CDR3 sequence: CASSYPPGNTEAFF. The CDR3 nucleotides read TGTGCCAGCAGTTACCCCCCAGGGAACACTGAAGCTTTCTTT.

The chain uses TRBV30 and TRBJ2-2; the D is unclear. CDR3 length equals 15 residues. Trimming took 0 bases from V and 4 from J, leaving 12 bases between them. Germline-derived CDR1 and CDR2 are GTSNPN and SVGIG (reference sequence). Here the CDR3 reads CAWSVALVVTGELFF. The CDR3 DNA reads as TGTGCCTGGAGTGTGGCTCTAGTGGTCACCGGGGAGCTGTTTTTT.

The chain's CDR3 is CAWVGGRPYEQYF. Here the CDR3 DNA reads TGTGCCTGGGTGGGGGGACGGCCCTACGAGCAGTACTTC. V gene TRBV30 combines with J gene TRBJ2-7; tentative D call: TRBD2 (6 bases). The germline V gene has CDR1 GTSNPN and CDR2 SVGIG (reference sequence). The CDR3 runs 13 residues. Between the trimmed V and J ends, which lost 5 bases and 2 bases, there was a span of 13 bases.